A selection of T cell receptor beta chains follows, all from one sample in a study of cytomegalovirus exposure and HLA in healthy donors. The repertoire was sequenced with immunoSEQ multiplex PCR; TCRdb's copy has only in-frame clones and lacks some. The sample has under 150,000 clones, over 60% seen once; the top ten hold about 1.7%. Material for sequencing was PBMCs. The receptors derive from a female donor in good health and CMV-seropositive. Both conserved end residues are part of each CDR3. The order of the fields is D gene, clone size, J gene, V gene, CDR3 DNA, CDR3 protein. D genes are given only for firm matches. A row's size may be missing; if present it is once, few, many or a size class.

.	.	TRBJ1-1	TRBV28	TGTGCCAGCACCAGACAGAGACGCAGCACTGAAGCTTTCTTT	CASTRQRRSTEAFF
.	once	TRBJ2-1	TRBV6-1	TGTGCCAGCAGTGACAGGGGTAATGAGCAGTTCTTC	CASSDRGNEQFF
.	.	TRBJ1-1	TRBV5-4	TGTGCCAGCAGCTTGGGACCCCCGGGTCGAACTGAAGCTTTCTTT	CASSLGPPGRTEAFF
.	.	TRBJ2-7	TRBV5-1	TGCGCCAGCAGCTTGGGTGCAGGGGTGTCGAGAGAGCAGTACTTC	CASSLGAGVSREQYF
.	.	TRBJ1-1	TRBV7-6	TGTGCCAGCAGCTTTACACCAGGGTCGAGTTTCGCTTTCTTT	CASSFTPGSSFAFF
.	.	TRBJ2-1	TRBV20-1	TGCAGGACAGTTGGTAGCAATGAGCAGTTCTTC	CRTVGSNEQFF
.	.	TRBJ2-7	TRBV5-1	TGCGCCAGCAGCTTGGTACAGTCTTCCTACGAGCAGTACTTC	CASSLVQSSYEQYF
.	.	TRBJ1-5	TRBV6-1	TGTGCCAGCAGTGAAGGTTACAGGCCCCTTGTTCAGCCCCAGCATTTT	CASSEGYRPLVQPQHF
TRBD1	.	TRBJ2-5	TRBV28	TGTGCCAGCAGTCCGGGGACAGGTTGGGAGACCCAGTACTTC	CASSPGTGWETQYF
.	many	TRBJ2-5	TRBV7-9	TGTGCCAGCAGCTTCTCGTACCAAGAGACCCAGTACTTC	CASSFSYQETQYF
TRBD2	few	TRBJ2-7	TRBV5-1	TGCGCCAGCAGCTTGGTGAGCGGGAGCTACGAGCAGTACTTC	CASSLVSGSYEQYF